This T cell receptor (beta chain) came from a study of shared clonotypes between healthy human individuals. Study-level points and caveats: When compared with the clonotypes that were shared by all four sorted-subset donors, the non-shared clonotypes turned out to have lower generation probabilities.

Negatively enriched CD4+ T cells were divided by CD45RA into naive and memory. Concerning this clone: Antigen: not known.

Over several immunoSEQ plates, each subset's genomic DNA was distributed in even portions. Data came from immunoSEQ multiplex PCR; TCRdb stores just in-frame clones and leaves some out. The sample carries approximately 1,000,000 clones, 60% to 80% recorded once. V dropped 6 bases and J dropped 1 base, with 9 bases sitting between them. The CDR3 is made up of 13 amino acids. CDR1 and CDR2 (germline): SNHLY, FYNNEI. The gene calls are TRBV2 and TRBJ1-2; possible D gene TRBD1, 6 bases. The receptor's source is a man aged 18 to 35 in good health. Some clones in this sample may be carry-over from other donors' samples. Sequencing was done on a sample of memory CD4+ T cells from PBMCs. Subset described: CD45RA-negative fraction. The CDR3 DNA reads as TGTGCCAGCAGCGAGGGGGTTAACTATGGCTACACCTTC. Residues: CASSEGVNYGYTF.